This T cell receptor beta chain emerged from a study of cytomegalovirus exposure and HLA in healthy donors. Study-level information: The study's early data release held about 85 million unique TCRs from HLA-typed donors. Findings of the study overall: A reported reduction in N-insertions relative to the roughly 700-donor mean was seen in an Asian-associated ancestry cluster in a later analysis. The study reported that TCR beta sequences accurately predicted HLA-A and HLA-B alleles in most subjects. Likely technical artifact: a cluster of highly shared sequence variants.

Trimming took 3 bases from V and 7 from J; bases not matched to a gene: 16. The CDR3 is 17 amino acids. Germline values: CDR1 SGHDT, CDR2 YYEEEE. The PCR made use of 60 Vbeta and 13 Jbeta primers. The table came from immunoSEQ multiplex PCR; TCRdb's copy has only in-frame clones and leaves some out. The sample lists over 150,000 clones, around 85% seen once, with about 2.3% in the top ten. Comment on this clone: Its target is unknown.

Input material: PBMCs. This chain links TRBV5-6 with TRBJ2-1; the match to TRBD2 covers 7 bases. The clonotype originates from a male donor in good health and CMV-seronegative. Written as DNA, the CDR3 is TGTGCCAGCAGCTGGGGGGGAAGTGGCGGGGGATGGAATGAGCAGTTCTTC. Translation gives CASSWGGSGGGWNEQFF.